The rows below give T cell receptor beta chains drawn from one sample of a study of T cell changes during pregnancy in multiple sclerosis. The repertoire was sequenced with immunoSEQ multiplex PCR; TCRdb's copy has only in-frame clones and lacks some. The sample carries 84,000 or so clones, about 94% recorded once. Sequencing used peripheral blood, obtained in the third trimester of pregnancy. All receptors come from a female donor with multiple sclerosis, enrolled in a pregnancy study. CDR3s include the opening cysteine and the closing phenylalanine or tryptophan. D genes are given only for firm matches. Size is omitted from some rows. Given values are once, few, many or a class for expanded clones.

CASSQFWYRGKGEKLFF	TGCGCCAGCAGTCAATTCTGGTACAGGGGGAAGGGTGAAAAACTGTTTTTT	TRBJ1-4	TRBV23-1	TRBD1	NA
CASSHQGGNEKLFF	TGTGCCAGCAGCCACCAGGGGGGAAATGAAAAACTGTTTTTT	TRBJ1-4	TRBV5-8	TRBD1	once
CASSLLPPGTGGEQYF	TGTGCCAGCAGTTTACTCCCTCCCGGGACAGGGGGCGAGCAGTACTTC	TRBJ2-7	TRBV27	TRBD1	once
CASSETGGGYTF	TGTGCCAGCAGTGAGACAGGGGGCGGCTACACCTTC	TRBJ1-2	TRBV2	TRBD1	NA
CASNFRDRGVGYTF	TGTGCCAGCAACTTCCGGGACAGGGGCGTGGGCTACACCTTC	TRBJ1-2	TRBV5-4	TRBD1	NA
CASSYSVGEVYNEQFF	TGTGCCAGCAGTTACTCGGTCGGGGAAGTCTACAATGAGCAGTTCTTC	TRBJ2-1	TRBV6-5	NA	NA
CASSGQAGDYGYTF	TGTGCCAGCAGCGGACAGGCTGGGGACTATGGCTACACCTTC	TRBJ1-2	TRBV6-5	TRBD1	NA
CASSPAGQGNYGYTF	TGCGCCAGCAGCCCCGCGGGACAGGGAAACTATGGCTACACCTTC	TRBJ1-2	TRBV5-1	TRBD1	NA
CASSPGTSGGQNTGELFF	TGTGCCAGCTCACCTGGGACTAGCGGGGGCCAGAACACCGGGGAGCTGTTTTTT	TRBJ2-2	TRBV18	TRBD2	NA
CASRGGRRAYEQYF	TGTGCCAGCAGGGGTGGCAGGCGAGCCTACGAGCAGTACTTC	TRBJ2-7	TRBV2	NA	NA
CASSVGQGNGYTF	TGTGCCAGCAGCGTAGGACAGGGGAATGGCTACACCTTC	TRBJ1-2	TRBV9	TRBD1	NA
CASSEIQGQGQYF	TGTGCCAGCAGTGAAATACAGGGACAAGGGCAGTACTTC	TRBJ2-7	TRBV25-1	NA	NA
CASSLGEGGDGYTF	TGTGCCAGCAGCTTAGGCGAGGGTGGGGATGGCTACACCTTC	TRBJ1-2	TRBV13	NA	NA
CASSLMTSGGAHGNEQFF	TGTGCCAGCAGCTTGATGACTAGCGGGGGGGCCCACGGGAATGAGCAGTTCTTC	TRBJ2-1	TRBV5-4	TRBD2	NA